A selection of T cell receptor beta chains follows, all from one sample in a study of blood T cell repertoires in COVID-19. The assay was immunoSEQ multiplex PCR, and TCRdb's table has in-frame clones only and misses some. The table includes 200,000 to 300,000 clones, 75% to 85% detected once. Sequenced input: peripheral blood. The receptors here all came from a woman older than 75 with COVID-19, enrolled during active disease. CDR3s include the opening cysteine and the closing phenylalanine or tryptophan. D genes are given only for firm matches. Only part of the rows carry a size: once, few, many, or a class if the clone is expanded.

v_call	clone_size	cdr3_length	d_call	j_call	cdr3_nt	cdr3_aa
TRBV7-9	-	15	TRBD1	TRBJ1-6	TGTGCCAGCAGCTCCCCCGACAGGGCGGATTCACCCCTCCACTTT	CASSSPDRADSPLHF
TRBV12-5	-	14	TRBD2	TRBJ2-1	TGTGCTAGTGGTTTTAGCGGGGCTGTTGGTGAGCAGTTCTTC	CASGFSGAVGEQFF
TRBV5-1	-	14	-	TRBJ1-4	TGCGCCAGCAGCGTGGACGGGCGGGATGAAAAACTGTTTTTT	CASSVDGRDEKLFF
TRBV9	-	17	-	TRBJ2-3	TGTGCCAGCAGCCCCCGACGGCCGGGACTGACTACAGATACGCAGTATTTT	CASSPRRPGLTTDTQYF
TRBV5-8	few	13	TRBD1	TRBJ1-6	TGTGCCAGCAGTCGGACAGGTGACTCACCCCTCCACTTT	CASSRTGDSPLHF
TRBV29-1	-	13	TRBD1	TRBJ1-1	TGCAGCGTCGACAGGGGAAGGAACACTGAAGCTTTCTTT	CSVDRGRNTEAFF
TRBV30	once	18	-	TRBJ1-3	TGTGCCTGGAAAGGACTTCGGGTCGGCTCTAACTCTGGAAACACCATATATTTT	CAWKGLRVGSNSGNTIYF
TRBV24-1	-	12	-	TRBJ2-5	TGTGCCACCAGTCAAACGGAAGAGACCCAGTACTTC	CATSQTEETQYF
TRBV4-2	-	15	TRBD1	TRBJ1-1	TGTGCCAGCAGCCCGACAGGGGGATTCAACACTGAAGCTTTCTTT	CASSPTGGFNTEAFF
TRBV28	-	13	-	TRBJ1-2	TGTGCCAGCAGTCTCCGGGTCCCGCTCTTTCCCACCTTC	CASSLRVPLFPTF
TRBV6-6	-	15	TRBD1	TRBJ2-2	TGTGCCAGCAGTTTAGGGCAGGGGGCAGGCGGGGAGCTGTTTTTT	CASSLGQGAGGELFF
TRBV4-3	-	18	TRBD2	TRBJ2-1	TGCGCCAGCAGCCAAGAGATTGGAGGACTAGCGGGAAGCAATGAGCAGTTCTTC	CASSQEIGGLAGSNEQFF
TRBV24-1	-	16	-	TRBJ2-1	TGTGCCACCAGTGCCCCAACACCCAGCTCCTACAATGAGCAGTTCTTC	CATSAPTPSSYNEQFF
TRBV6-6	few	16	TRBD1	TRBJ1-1	TGTGCCAGCAGGTACCGGGACAGGGGGCTAAGAACTGAAGCTTTCTTT	CASRYRDRGLRTEAFF
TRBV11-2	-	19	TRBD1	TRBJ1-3	TGTGCCAGCAGCTTAGATCCGGGTGGGACAGCGAGCTCTGGAAACACCATATATTTT	CASSLDPGGTASSGNTIYF
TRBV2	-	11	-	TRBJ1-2	TGTGCCAGCAGGCGGAACTATGGCTACACCTTC	CASRRNYGYTF
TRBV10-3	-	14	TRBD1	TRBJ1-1	TGTGCCATCAGCCAAGGACAGGTGAACACTGAAGCTTTCTTT	CAISQGQVNTEAFF
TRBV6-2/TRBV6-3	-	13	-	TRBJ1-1	TGTGCCAGCAGTTTTCCAGGGCCCACTGAAGCTTTCTTT	CASSFPGPTEAFF
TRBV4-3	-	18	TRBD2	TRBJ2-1	TGCGCCAGCAGCCAAGATCTATTCCGGACTAGCGGATACAATGAGCAGTTCTTC	CASSQDLFRTSGYNEQFF
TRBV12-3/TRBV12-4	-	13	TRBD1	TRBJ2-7	TGTGCCGGCAGTTCCGGGACAGGTGGCGAGCAGTACTTC	CAGSSGTGGEQYF
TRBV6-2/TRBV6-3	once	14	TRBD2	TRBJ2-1	TGTGCCAGCAGTGGGACTAGGAGTTTCAATGAGCAGTTCTTC	CASSGTRSFNEQFF
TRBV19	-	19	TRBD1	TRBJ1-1	TGTGCCAGTATGGTAGGGACAGGGCGCGGGAGCTCTAAGAACACTGAAGCTTTCTTT	CASMVGTGRGSSKNTEAFF
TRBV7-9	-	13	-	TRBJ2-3	TGTGCCAGCAGCCCCGCGAGCGCAGATACGCAGTATTTT	CASSPASADTQYF
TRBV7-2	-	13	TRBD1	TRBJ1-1	TGTGCCAGCAGTTACAGGGGAGGCACTGAAGCTTTCTTT	CASSYRGGTEAFF
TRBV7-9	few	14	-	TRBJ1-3	-	CASSLFLSGNTIYF
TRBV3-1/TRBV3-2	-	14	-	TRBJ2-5	TGTGCCAGCAGCCATTCGACAGGACAAGAGACCCAGTACTTC	CASSHSTGQETQYF
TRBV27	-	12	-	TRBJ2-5	TGTGCCAGCAGTTTACGGGGGGAGACCCAGTACTTC	CASSLRGETQYF
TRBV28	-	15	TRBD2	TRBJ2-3	TGTGCCAGCGTACCAGCGGGAGCGGACCCAGATACGCAGTATTTT	CASVPAGADPDTQYF
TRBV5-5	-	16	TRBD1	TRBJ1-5	TGTGCCAGCAGCTTGGCCTCACAGGGGGCTAATCAGCCCCAGCATTTT	CASSLASQGANQPQHF
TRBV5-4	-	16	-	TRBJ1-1	TGTGCCAGCAGCTTTCCCTCCTCTCGGGAAGGCACTGAAGCTTTCTTT	CASSFPSSREGTEAFF
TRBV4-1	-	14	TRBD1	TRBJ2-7	TGCGCCAGCAGCCAAGGGACAGGGATAAACGAGCAGTACTTC	CASSQGTGINEQYF
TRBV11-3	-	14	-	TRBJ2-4	TGTGCCAGCAGCTTAGGCGGGGCCAAAAACATTCAGTACTTC	CASSLGGAKNIQYF
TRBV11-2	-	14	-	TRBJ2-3	TGTGCCAGCAGCTTAGGGGGCAAGGCAGATACGCAGTATTTT	CASSLGGKADTQYF
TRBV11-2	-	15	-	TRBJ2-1	TGTGCCAGCAGCTTAGACGCGGGCCGCTACAATGAGCAGTTCTTC	CASSLDAGRYNEQFF
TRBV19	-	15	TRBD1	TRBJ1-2	TGTGCCAGTAGTATGCCCTACAGGGGTGACTATGGCTACACCTTC	CASSMPYRGDYGYTF
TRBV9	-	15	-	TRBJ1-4	TGTGCCAGCAGCAAAAGACAGTCGGCTGATGAAAAACTGTTTTTT	CASSKRQSADEKLFF
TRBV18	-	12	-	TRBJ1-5	TGTGCCAGCTCGCAGTTAAATCAGCCCCAGCATTTT	CASSQLNQPQHF
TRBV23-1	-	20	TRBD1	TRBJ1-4	TGCGCCAGCAGTCAAATTCCTCGGTACAGGGGGCTACGAAAAAGTGAAAAACTGTTTTTT	CASSQIPRYRGLRKSEKLFF